A single sample is the source of the 3 T cell receptor beta chains below, sequenced in a study of blood T cell repertoires in COVID-19. Generated by immunoSEQ multiplex PCR, the TCRdb table keeps only in-frame clones and is missing some. The sample carries about 60,000 clones, approximately 85% recorded once. The sequenced sample consisted of peripheral blood. The receptors were sampled from a man aged 50-60 years with active COVID-19.

The chain carries TRBV7-9 and TRBJ2-7; 9 bases map to TRBD1. Trimming removed 5 bases from V and 2 bases from J; junction bases left unmatched: 4. There are 14 residues in the CDR3. Germline V gives CDR1 SEHNR, CDR2 FQNEAQ (reference sequence). The CDR3 region is CASSLGQGTYEQYF. CDR3 DNA: TGTGCCAGCAGCCTGGGACAGGGAACCTACGAGCAGTACTTC.

J is TRBJ2-3 and V is TRBV19, with a possible D match to TRBD1 (5 bases). The CDR3 totals 14 residues. From germline, CDR1 is LNHDA and CDR2 SQIVND (reference sequence). Trimming took off 6 bases at V and 1 base at J, with 11 bases between the two ends. CDR3 loop: CASRAGLGTDTQYF. The CDR3 DNA reads TGTGCCAGTAGGGCAGGGCTTGGCACAGATACGCAGTATTTT. Drawing the rest from reference TRBV19 and TRBJ2-3, the complete variable domain is DGGITQSPKYLFRKEGQNVTLSCEQNLNHDAMYWYRQDPGQGLRLIYYSQIVNDFQKGDIAEGYSVSREKKESFPLTVTSAQKNPTAFYLCASRAGLGTDTQYFGPGTRLTVL.

This chain links TRBV3-1 (or the pseudogene TRBV3-2) with TRBJ1-3; the D is unclear. The CDR3 length is 14 residues. Trimming removed 8 bases from V and 7 bases from J, with 18 bases in between. Germline V CDR1 and CDR2: LGHDT, YNNKEL (reference sequence). CDR3 in amino acids: CASRSAGKGNTIYF. As DNA, the CDR3 is TGTGCCAGCCGATCGGCGGGGAAAGGGAACACCATATATTTT.